The clone carrying this TCR beta chain was observed once. The protocol was immunoSEQ multiplex PCR, while the TCRdb copy is restricted to in-frame clones and leaves out a portion. The sample records more than 150,000 clones, 88% being singletons. The data derive from a study of T cell responses to AZD1222 COVID-19 vaccine. The material sequenced was peripheral blood, taken on day 0 of AZD1222 vaccination. The receptor comes from an adult in good health.

CDR3 bases: TGTGCCAGTAGTACCAGGACGGATGGCTACACCTTC. This codes for CASSTRTDGYTF. This chain joins TRBV19 and TRBJ1-2, with unresolved D. V lost 4 bases and J lost 6, with 9 bases in between. From germline, CDR1 is LNHDA and CDR2 SQIVND (reference sequence). CDR3 length equals 12 residues.